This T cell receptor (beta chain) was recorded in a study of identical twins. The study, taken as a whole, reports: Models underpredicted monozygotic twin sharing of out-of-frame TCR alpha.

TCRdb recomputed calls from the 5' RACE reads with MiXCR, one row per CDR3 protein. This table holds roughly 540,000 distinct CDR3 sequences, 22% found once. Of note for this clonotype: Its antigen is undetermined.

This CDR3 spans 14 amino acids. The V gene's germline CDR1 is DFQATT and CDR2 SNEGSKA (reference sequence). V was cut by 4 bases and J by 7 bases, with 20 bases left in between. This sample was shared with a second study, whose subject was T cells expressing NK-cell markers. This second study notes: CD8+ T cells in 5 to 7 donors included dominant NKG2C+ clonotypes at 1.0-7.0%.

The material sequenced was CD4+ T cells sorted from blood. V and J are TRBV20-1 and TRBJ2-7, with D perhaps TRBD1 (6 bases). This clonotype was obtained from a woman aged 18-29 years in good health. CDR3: CSATNRRQVKEQYF. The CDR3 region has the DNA TGCAGTGCTACCAATCGTCGACAGGTTAAAGAGCAGTACTTC.